This T cell receptor beta chain was sequenced in a study of blood T cell repertoires in COVID-19. This CDR3 is built from 14 residues. Per the germline V gene, CDR1 is SGHDN and CDR2 is FVKESK. V lost 4 bases, J lost 8 bases, and 10 bases stayed unmatched. Clones were sequenced by immunoSEQ multiplex PCR, and TCRdb holds only the in-frame ones, with some missing. The repertoire includes approximately 350,000 clones, approximately 82% of them detected once, and just under 3% sits in the top ten. J is TRBJ1-1 and V is TRBV14; 7 nucleotides line up with TRBD1. The sequencing input was peripheral blood. The TCR was taken from a man aged 25 to 45 with active or convalescent COVID-19. CDR3 protein: CASSLETGTEEAFF. The CDR3 DNA reads as TGTGCCAGCAGCCTGGAGACCGGGACAGAAGAAGCTTTCTTT.